The clone carrying this T cell receptor beta chain has just a few counts. This specimen comes from a study of beta chain features in type 1 diabetes. CDR3 size: 15 residues. Germline CDR1 and CDR2: LGHNA and YNFKEQ. V lost 4 bases to trimming and J lost 0 bases; unmatched junction nucleotides: 6. TCRB transcripts that were expressed got sequenced, as all of the isolated RNA had been reverse transcribed. The data were produced by immunoSEQ multiplex PCR, yet TCRdb's version contains in-frame clones alone and is incomplete. The sample shows roughly 310,000 clones, approximately 11% of them seen only once.

Source material: naive CD4+ T cells from blood. The rearrangement uses TRBV4-2 and TRBJ2-7, with 7 bases fitting TRBD1. This TCR was sampled from a woman aged 25-40 years in good health. Here the CDR3 DNA reads TGTGCCAGCAGCCCACGGGACAGTAGCTCCTACGAGCAGTACTTC. Translated: CASSPRDSSSYEQYF.